The T cell receptor beta chain under discussion was sequenced for a study of glioma-infiltrating T cells after dendritic cell vaccination. Study details: Dendritic cell vaccination trial patients had either newly diagnosed or recurrent glioblastoma. The vaccine used monocyte-derived dendritic cells pulsed overnight with autologous tumor lysate.

About this clone: Its antigen remains unknown.

Unmatched junction bases numbered 14, after V lost 0 bases and J lost 4 bases. The CDR3 consists of 19 residues. CDR1 is SGDLS, CDR2 YYNGEE, per germline. TCRdb's table, derived via immunoSEQ multiplex PCR, lists solely in-frame clones and lacks some. This table has about 21,000 clones, more than 65% appearing once. Whole-study findings and limits: TCR clonality showed no direct relationship with survival.

Source: blood, taken before dendritic cell vaccination. The sequence derives from a human donor with glioblastoma. The chain has TRBV9 and TRBJ2-2; TRBD1 aligns across 8 bases. The DNA for the CDR3 is TGTGCCAGCAGCGTAGCGGCAGGGGGCGCTTGGTCAGGCACCGGGGAGCTGTTTTTT. It specifies CASSVAAGGAWSGTGELFF.